The 11 T cell receptor beta chains below all came from one sample that was sequenced in a study of OX40 agonist ivuxolimab in advanced cancers. Repertoires were generated with immunoSEQ multiplex PCR, while TCRdb's copy carries only in-frame clones and drops some. Counted here are over 60,000 clones, 82% occurring once; the ten biggest clones make up approximately 6.7%. The material sequenced was CD4+ or CD8+ T cells sorted from blood, taken in a trial of the OX40 agonist ivuxolimab. These receptors were obtained from an adult with an advanced solid tumor such as melanoma, head and neck, liver or kidney cancer.

V and J are TRBV4-2 and TRBJ2-1; D call uncertain. V lost 0 bases and J 0 bases, leaving 15 bases between the germline ends. CDR1 and CDR2 from the germline V gene are LGHNA and YNFKEQ. The CDR3 runs 18 residues. The CDR3 reads CASSQDALRQSSYNEQFF. CDR3 sequence (DNA): TGTGCCAGCAGCCAAGATGCGTTGCGGCAGAGCTCCTACAATGAGCAGTTCTTC.

This clone was counted a single time. The chain is built from TRBV28 and TRBJ2-7; TRBD1 agrees at 7 bases. Per germline, CDR1 MDHEN and CDR2 SYDVKM. J gave up 5 bases and V 1 base, and 8 bases lay outside the gene matches. The CDR3 runs 15 residues. The CDR3 here is CASSLLDRDYNEQYF. CDR3 in DNA: TGTGCCAGCAGTTTATTAGACAGGGATTACAACGAGCAGTACTTC.

V and J are TRBV4-1 and TRBJ1-2; TRBD1 agrees at 8 bases. Germline V CDR1 and CDR2: MGHRA, YSYEKL. The V gene end was trimmed by 7 bases and the J gene end by 2 bases; junction bases not matched to a gene: 6. CDR3 length equals 14 residues. CDR3 loop: CASTEGQANYGYTF. For the CDR3, the DNA is TGCGCCAGCACGGAGGGACAGGCGAACTATGGCTACACCTTC.

This clone occurred a few times. The genes are TRBV9 and TRBJ2-2; D may be TRBD2 (6 bases). V was cut by 5 bases and J by 2 bases, with 13 bases left in between. This CDR3 has 15 amino acids. CDR1 and CDR2 from the germline V gene are SGDLS and YYNGEE. CDR3 sequence reads: CASSSGLRNTGELFF. CDR3 nucleotides: TGTGCCAGCAGTTCGGGACTGAGAAACACCGGGGAGCTGTTTTTT.

This clone appeared a few times. The genes are TRBV11-2 and TRBJ1-1; the D is unclear. V was cut by 0 bases and J by 0 bases, with 5 bases left in between. CDR3 length equals 14 residues. The germline gives CDR1 SGHAT, CDR2 FQNNGV. The CDR3 loop reads CASSLEAVNTEAFF. The CDR3 coding sequence is TGTGCCAGCAGCTTAGAGGCGGTGAACACTGAAGCTTTCTTT.

The rearrangement links TRBV19 to TRBJ2-2, with TRBD1 identical over 12 bases. The ends lost 3 bases at V and 8 bases at J; junction bases unmatched: 4. The CDR3 loop spans 15 amino acids. Germline V gene lookup returns CDR1 LNHDA and CDR2 SQIVND (reference sequence). The CDR3 loop reads CASSMGQGAWGELFF. The DNA for the CDR3 is TGTGCCAGTAGTATGGGACAGGGGGCTTGGGGGGAGCTGTTTTTT.

The chain joins TRBV4-1 to TRBJ1-5; D is possibly TRBD1 (6 bases). The germline V gene has CDR1 MGHRA and CDR2 YSYEKL. This CDR3 has 16 residues. The germline V and J ends were trimmed by 1 base and 0 bases, with 10 bases remaining between them. CDR3 loop: CASSQGTGNSNQPQHF. The CDR3 coding sequence is TGCGCCAGCAGCCAAGGAACAGGGAATAGCAATCAGCCCCAGCATTTT.

The chain is built from TRBV7-2 and TRBJ2-1, with TRBD2 identical over 15 bases. The germline V gene has CDR1 SGHTA and CDR2 FQGNSA. This CDR3 spans 16 amino acids. V trimming: 2 bases; J trimming: 9 bases; junction bases outside the gene matches: 5. The DNA of the CDR3 is TGTGCCAGCAGCTTATCCGGGACTAGCGGGAGGAGTGAGCAGTTCTTC. The encoded protein is CASSLSGTSGRSEQFF.

The V call is TRBV19, the J call TRBJ2-1, with unresolved D. CDR1 LNHDA and CDR2 SQIVND come from the germline V gene (reference sequence). V was cut by 3 bases and J by 4 bases, with 4 bases left in between. The CDR3 runs to 12 residues. The CDR3 DNA is TGTGCCAGTAGTATCCCTTACAATGAGCAGTTCTTC. Translation: CASSIPYNEQFF.

This sequence joins TRBV28 and TRBJ2-6; a weak D match, TRBD1 (6 bases). CDR1 is MDHEN and CDR2 is SYDVKM in the germline V gene. This CDR3 contains 17 residues. V was clipped by 5 bases and J by 2 bases, with 16 bases between them. CDR3 region: CASSPQTGFAGANVLTF. DNA for the CDR3: TGTGCCAGCAGTCCCCAAACAGGGTTCGCTGGGGCCAACGTCCTGACTTTC.

V and J are TRBV28 and TRBJ2-7; D not certain. Germline-derived CDR1 and CDR2 are MDHEN and SYDVKM. CDR3 length: 14 residues. V lost 5 bases, J lost 2 bases, and 13 bases lay in between. The chain's CDR3 is CASSPMTETYEQYF. In nucleotides, the CDR3 is TGTGCCAGCAGTCCCATGACCGAGACCTACGAGCAGTACTTC.